These 14 T cell receptor beta chains share one sample of origin, sequenced in a study of blood T cell repertoires in COVID-19 (dated by TCRdb to the early 2020s). Library creation used the immunoSEQ multiplex PCR assay. TCRdb holds this immuneACCESS table with in-frame rearrangements only. Some clones are missing; in checked studies, unresolved V genes explain under half, and the rest has no known cause. Across this sample there are 270,000 or so clones, with 89% seen only once. Approximately 12% of the sample is held by the ten biggest clonotypes. The sample taken for sequencing was peripheral blood. All receptors come from a woman aged 25 to 39 with COVID-19, enrolled during active disease.

The chain combines TRBV7-9 with TRBJ2-1, with 9 bases matching TRBD2. Trimming took 0 bases from V and 5 from J; bases not matched to a gene: 8. Germline lookup yields CDR1 SEHNR and CDR2 FQNEAQ (reference sequence). The CDR3 runs to 17 residues. The CDR3 loop is CASSLAPAGGPDNEQFF. The CDR3 DNA reads as TGTGCCAGCAGCTTAGCGCCGGCGGGGGGGCCGGACAATGAGCAGTTCTTC.

The chain is built from TRBV10-3 and TRBJ1-3, with 7 bases fitting TRBD1. Germline values: CDR1 ENHRY, CDR2 SYGVKD. There are 15 residues in the CDR3. The V and J ends lost 6 bases and 4 bases, in that order; junction bases with no gene match: 9. The CDR3 nucleotides are TGTGCCATCAGGCGACAGGGTGAGGAGGGAAACACCATATATTTT. It yields the protein CAIRRQGEEGNTIYF.

J is TRBJ2-5 and V is TRBV5-5, with D perhaps TRBD1 (5 bases). V was trimmed by 1 base and J by 3 bases, leaving 22 bases between them. Looked up from germline, CDR1 is SGHKS and CDR2 is YYEKEE (reference sequence). There are 18 residues in the CDR3. This chain's CDR3 is CASSLHSNRYLPKETQYF. CDR3 coding DNA: TGTGCCAGCAGCTTGCATTCAAACAGGTACCTTCCAAAAGAGACCCAGTACTTC.

This chain uses TRBV12-3 or TRBV12-4 with TRBJ1-5; TRBD1 aligns across 7 bases. The CDR3 loop spans 13 amino acids. V lost 9 bases and J lost 4; bases outside the gene matches: 6. CDR3 in amino acids: CASRGQPNQPQHF. CDR3 bases: TGTGCCAGTCGGGGACAGCCTAATCAGCCCCAGCATTTT.

The genes are TRBV6-2 or TRBV6-3 and TRBJ2-1; no definite D call. Trimming shortened V by 2 bases and J by 2 bases, and 10 bases separated the two germline ends. CDR3 size: 15 residues. The germline V gene has CDR1 MNHEY and CDR2 SVGEGT. This chain's CDR3 is CASSYARLPYNEQFF. CDR3 in DNA: TGTGCCAGCAGTTACGCGAGACTCCCCTACAATGAGCAGTTCTTC.

The V and J genes are TRBV6-1 and TRBJ1-2; 9 positions match TRBD1. V lost 6 bases and J lost 1; bases outside the gene matches: 9. Germline V gene lookup returns CDR1 MNHNS and CDR2 SASEGT. The CDR3 consists of 16 residues. In DNA, the CDR3 is TGTGCCAGCAGGGAACAGGGGGCCGACCTTAACTATGGCTACACCTTC. It is translated as CASREQGADLNYGYTF.

The V call is TRBV5-4, the J call TRBJ2-7, with 11 bases matching TRBD2. Germline-derived CDR1 and CDR2 are SGHNT and YYREEE (reference sequence). The CDR3 covers 17 residues. Trimming cost V 0 bases and J 2 bases; bases outside gene matches: 7. CDR3: CASSLVVSGGAPYEQYF. The CDR3 DNA is TGTGCCAGCAGCTTGGTGGTTAGCGGGGGGGCCCCCTACGAGCAGTACTTC.

The V call is TRBV24-1, the J call TRBJ2-7; TRBD1 matches 8 bases. This CDR3 is 13 amino acids long. Germline CDR1 reads KGHDR; CDR2 reads SFDVKD. The V gene end was trimmed by 3 bases and the J gene end by 6 bases; junction bases not matched to a gene: 3. CDR3 sequence: CATSDPGGSEQYF. The DNA for the CDR3 is TGTGCCACCAGTGATCCAGGGGGCTCCGAGCAGTACTTC.

V is TRBV4-1 and J is TRBJ2-7; D unresolved. Trimming took off 1 base at V and 6 bases at J, with 22 bases between the two ends. Germline lookup yields CDR1 MGHRA and CDR2 YSYEKL. This CDR3 has 17 amino acids. The CDR3 coding sequence is TGCGCCAGCAGCCAAGGATTTGGCACAGCCGTCGAGCTCGAGCAGTACTTC. Translation gives CASSQGFGTAVELEQYF.

The chain combines TRBV2 with TRBJ1-5; 8 bases are shared with TRBD1. Trimming removed 4 bases from V and 6 bases from J; junction bases left unmatched: 2. Germline V lookup: CDR1 SNHLY, CDR2 FYNNEI. This CDR3 spans 13 amino acids. In DNA, the CDR3 is TGTGCCAGCAGTGGGACAGGGAGTCAGCCCCAGCATTTT. Its translation is CASSGTGSQPQHF. The complete variable domain, with remaining parts taken from reference TRBV2 and TRBJ1-5, reads EPEVTQTPSHQVTQMGQEVILRCVPISNHLYFYWYRQILGQKVEFLVSFYNNEISEKSEIFDDQFSVERPDGSNFTLKIRSTKLEDSAMYFCASSGTGSQPQHFGDGTRLSIL.

The rearrangement uses TRBV7-9 and TRBJ2-5; D possibly corresponds to TRBD2 (6 bases). Between the trimmed V and J ends, which lost 2 bases and 3 bases, there was a span of 16 bases. In germline, CDR1 is SEHNR, CDR2 FQNEAQ (reference sequence). The CDR3 runs to 16 residues. CDR3 coding DNA: TGTGCCAGCAGCTTACGCACGGCGGGGCCGAAAGAGACCCAGTACTTC. Translated, it gives CASSLRTAGPKETQYF.

CDR3 bases: TGTGCCAGCAGTTCCAGAGGCGGGGAGCTGTTTTTT. This encodes CASSSRGGELFF. This chain uses TRBV27 with TRBJ2-2; D call uncertain. CDR1 is MNHEY and CDR2 is SMNVEV in the germline V gene (reference sequence). V was cut by 4 bases and J by 7 bases, with 7 bases left in between. The CDR3 sequence is 12 residues long.

This rearrangement joins TRBV2 to TRBJ1-6; D not resolved. The CDR3 has 11 residues. From germline, CDR1 is SNHLY and CDR2 FYNNEI. V lost 7 bases and J lost 14, with 12 bases in between. The CDR3 here is CASTTERALHF. The CDR3 nucleotides are TGTGCCAGCACTACCGAACGAGCCCTCCACTTT.

This chain uses TRBV28 with TRBJ1-5, with TRBD1 matching 9 bases. The CDR3 is made up of 14 amino acids. V lost 6 bases to trimming and J lost 6 bases; unmatched junction nucleotides: 6. CDR1 and CDR2 from the germline V gene are MDHEN and SYDVKM. The CDR3 coding sequence is TGTGCCAGCAGCCACGACAGGGGGGGTCAGCCCCAGCATTTT. This gives the protein CASSHDRGGQPQHF.